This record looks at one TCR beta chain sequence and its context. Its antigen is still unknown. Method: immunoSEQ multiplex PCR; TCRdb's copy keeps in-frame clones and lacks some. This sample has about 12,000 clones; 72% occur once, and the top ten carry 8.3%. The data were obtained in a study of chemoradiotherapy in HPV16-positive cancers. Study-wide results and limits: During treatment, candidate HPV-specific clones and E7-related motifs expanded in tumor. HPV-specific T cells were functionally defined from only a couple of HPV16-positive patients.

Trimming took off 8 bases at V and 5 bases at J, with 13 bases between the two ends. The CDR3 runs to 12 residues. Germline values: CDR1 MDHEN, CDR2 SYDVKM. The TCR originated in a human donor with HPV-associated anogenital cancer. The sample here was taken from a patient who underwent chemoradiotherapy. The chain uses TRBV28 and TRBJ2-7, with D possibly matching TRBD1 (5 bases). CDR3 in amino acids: CASAARVNEQYF. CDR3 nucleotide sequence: TGTGCCAGCGCGGCCAGGGTGAACGAGCAGTACTTC.